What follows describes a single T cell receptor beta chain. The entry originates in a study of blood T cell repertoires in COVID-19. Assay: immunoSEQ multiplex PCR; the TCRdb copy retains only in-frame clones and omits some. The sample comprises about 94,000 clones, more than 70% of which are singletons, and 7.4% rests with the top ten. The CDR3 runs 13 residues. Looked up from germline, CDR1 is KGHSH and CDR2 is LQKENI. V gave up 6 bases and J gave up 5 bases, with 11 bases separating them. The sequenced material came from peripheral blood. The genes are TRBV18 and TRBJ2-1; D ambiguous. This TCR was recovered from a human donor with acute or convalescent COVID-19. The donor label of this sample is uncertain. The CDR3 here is CASSPLADNEQFF. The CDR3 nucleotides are TGTGCCAGCTCTCCCCTGGCCGACAATGAGCAGTTCTTC.